The T cell receptor beta chain under discussion was sequenced for a study of T cell repertoires in cytomegalovirus infection. About the study: Used in the study were CMV epitopes, some recently identified and HLA-C-restricted, others well-studied and HLA-B-restricted. Indicated by public TCR beta signatures were CMV infection and matching HLA type.

Germline CDR1 reads SEHNR; CDR2 reads FQNEAQ (reference sequence). V lost 10 bases to trimming and J lost 0 bases, with 16 bases between them. This CDR3 spans 16 amino acids. MiXCR, applied by TCRdb to the reads, yields one record per CDR3 protein. The sample has some 800,000 distinct CDR3 sequences; approximately 29% are singletons. General study findings and limits: Adding up the frequency of public TCR beta families identified people who carried CMV plus the relevant HLA. Clonotypes of TCR beta that were HLA-C-restricted and CMV-specific dominated the ex vivo response.

This clonotype has more than one count but fewer than ten. Its specificity is not known. The receptor comes from a human donor in good health (CMV status not recorded). Some clones in this sample may be carry-over from other donors' samples. This specimen was cultured CD8+ T cells from PBMCs, taken from culture after CMV antigen stimulation. The chain uses TRBV7-9 and TRBJ2-6; maybe TRBD2 (5 bases). In DNA, the CDR3 is TGTGCCACCTGGACTGATATATACTCTGGGGCCAACGTCCTGACTTTC. Translation gives CATWTDIYSGANVLTF.